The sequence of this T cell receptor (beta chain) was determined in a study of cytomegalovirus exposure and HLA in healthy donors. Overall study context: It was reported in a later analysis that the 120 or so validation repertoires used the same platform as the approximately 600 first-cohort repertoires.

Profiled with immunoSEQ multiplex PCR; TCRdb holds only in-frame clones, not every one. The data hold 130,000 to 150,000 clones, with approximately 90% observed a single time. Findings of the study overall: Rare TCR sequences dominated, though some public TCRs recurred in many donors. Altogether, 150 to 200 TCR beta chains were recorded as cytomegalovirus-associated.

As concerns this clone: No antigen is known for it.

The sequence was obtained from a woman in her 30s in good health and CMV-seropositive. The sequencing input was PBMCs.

The CDR3 sequence is CASSSTGTSGRDGEQFF. The DNA for the CDR3 is TGCGCCAGCAGCTCTACAGGGACTAGCGGGAGAGATGGTGAGCAGTTCTTC. The chain couples TRBV5-1 to TRBJ2-1; 14 positions agree with TRBD2. The CDR3 spans 17 residues. V shed 3 bases and J 9 bases; nucleotides not matched to a gene: 11. Germline V gives CDR1 SGHRS, CDR2 YFSETQ.